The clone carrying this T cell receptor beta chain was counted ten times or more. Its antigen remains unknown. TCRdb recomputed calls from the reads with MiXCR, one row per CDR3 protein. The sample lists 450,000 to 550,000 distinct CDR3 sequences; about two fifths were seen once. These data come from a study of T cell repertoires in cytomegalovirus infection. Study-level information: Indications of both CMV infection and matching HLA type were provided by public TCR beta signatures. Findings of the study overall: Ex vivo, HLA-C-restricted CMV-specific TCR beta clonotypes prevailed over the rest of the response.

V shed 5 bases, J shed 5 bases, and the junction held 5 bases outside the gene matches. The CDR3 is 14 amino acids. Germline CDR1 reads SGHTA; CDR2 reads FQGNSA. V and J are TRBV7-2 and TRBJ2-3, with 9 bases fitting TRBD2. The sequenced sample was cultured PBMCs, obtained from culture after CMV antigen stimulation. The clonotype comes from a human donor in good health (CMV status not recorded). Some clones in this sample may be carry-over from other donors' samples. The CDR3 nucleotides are TGTGCCAGCAGCCACTTGCGGGGGGGAGATACGCAGTATTTT. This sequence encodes CASSHLRGGDTQYF. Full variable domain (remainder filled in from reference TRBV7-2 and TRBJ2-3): GAGVSQSPSNKVTEKGKDVELRCDPISGHTALYWYRQSLGQGLEFLIYFQGNSAPDKSGLPSDRFSAERTGGSVSTLTIQRTQQEDSAVYLCASSHLRGGDTQYFGPGTRLTVL.